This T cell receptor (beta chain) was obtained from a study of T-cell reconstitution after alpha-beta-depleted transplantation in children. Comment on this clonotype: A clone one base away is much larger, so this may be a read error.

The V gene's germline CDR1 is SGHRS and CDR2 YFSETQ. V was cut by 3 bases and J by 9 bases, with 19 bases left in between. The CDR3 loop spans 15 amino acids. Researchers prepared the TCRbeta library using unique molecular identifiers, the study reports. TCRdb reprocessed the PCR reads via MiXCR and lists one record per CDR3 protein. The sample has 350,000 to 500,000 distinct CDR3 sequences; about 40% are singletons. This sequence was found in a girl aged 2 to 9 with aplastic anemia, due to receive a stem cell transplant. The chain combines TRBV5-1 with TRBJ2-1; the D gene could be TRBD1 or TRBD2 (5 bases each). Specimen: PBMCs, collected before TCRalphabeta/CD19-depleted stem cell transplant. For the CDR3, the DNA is TGCGCCAGCAGCTATATCGGGGCCACGGGCGGTGAGCAGTTCTTC. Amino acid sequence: CASSYIGATGGEQFF.